This entry lists 13 T cell receptor beta chains sequenced from one sample in a study of shared clonotypes between healthy human individuals. TCRdb's table, derived via immunoSEQ multiplex PCR, lists solely in-frame clones and lacks some. The sample shows about 2,500,000 clones, roughly 92% of them seen only once. Sample: naive CD4+ T cells sorted from blood. Subset given: CD45RA+ positively selected. These receptors were taken from a man between 18 and 29 years old in good health.

The chain joins TRBV6-6 to TRBJ2-5; D gene uncertain. The CDR3 contains 14 residues. Per the germline V gene, CDR1 is MNHNY and CDR2 is SVGAGI (reference sequence). V was cut by 3 bases and J by 0 bases, with 8 bases left in between. As DNA, the CDR3 is TGTGCCAGCAGTTATCCGGAATACCAAGAGACCCAGTACTTC. This gives the protein CASSYPEYQETQYF.

This chain connects TRBV5-1 to TRBJ2-2; 7 bases are a match to TRBD2. This CDR3 spans 15 amino acids. V trimming: 1 base; J trimming: 1 base; junction bases outside the gene matches: 1. Germline V lookup: CDR1 SGHRS, CDR2 YFSETQ. The chain's CDR3 is CASSLPSGNTGELFF. CDR3 in DNA: TGCGCCAGCAGCTTGCCTAGCGGGAACACCGGGGAGCTGTTTTTT.

V gene TRBV18 combines with J gene TRBJ1-5, with TRBD1 matching over 7 bases. CDR1 is KGHSH, CDR2 LQKENI, per germline. V lost 1 base and J lost 4; bases outside the gene matches: 4. This CDR3 spans 15 amino acids. Here the CDR3 reads CASSPQTGVNQPQHF. In nucleotides, the CDR3 is TGTGCCAGCTCACCACAAACAGGGGTTAATCAGCCCCAGCATTTT.

The chain is built from TRBV30 and TRBJ2-7; a weak D match, TRBD2 (5 bases). V lost 0 bases and J 1 base, leaving 22 bases between the germline ends. CDR3 length: 18 residues. CDR1 and CDR2 from the germline V gene are GTSNPN and SVGIG (reference sequence). The CDR3 nucleotides are TGTGCCTGGAGTGTACTTCGGGGTACCAGGAGCCAATCCTACGAGCAGTACTTC. Encoded protein: CAWSVLRGTRSQSYEQYF.

This clone was recorded once. The V gene is TRBV6-1, the J gene TRBJ2-6, with D uncertain. Trimming cost V 5 bases and J 0 bases, with 8 bases left between them. Germline V gene sequence: CDR1 MNHNS, CDR2 SASEGT. The CDR3 is made up of 15 amino acids. The CDR3 spells CASSQISSGANVLTF. The CDR3 nucleotides are TGTGCCAGCAGTCAGATTAGCTCTGGGGCCAACGTCCTGACTTTC.

V gene TRBV6-5 combines with J gene TRBJ2-1; D may be TRBD2 (6 bases). The CDR3 has 15 amino acids. Per the germline V gene, CDR1 is MNHEY and CDR2 is SVGAGI. V was shortened by 6 bases and J by 4 bases, with 16 bases between the two germline ends. The CDR3 DNA follows: TGTGCCAGCAGCCGTCCTAGCGACCCGTACAATGAGCAGTTCTTC. It yields the protein CASSRPSDPYNEQFF.

This chain joins TRBV7-2 and TRBJ2-7, with D tentatively TRBD1 or TRBD2 (5 bases each). The germline gives CDR1 SGHTA, CDR2 FQGNSA. The ends were cut back, 5 bases at V and 4 bases at J, with 18 bases in the middle. The CDR3 is 15 amino acids. The CDR3 nucleotides are TGTGCCAGCAGCCCCAGCGTTGGGGGTGTGTACGAGCAGTACTTC. Protein: CASSPSVGGVYEQYF.

The chain has TRBV5-1 and TRBJ2-3, with a possible D match to TRBD1 (5 bases). The V and J ends lost 7 bases and 1 base respectively, with 13 bases between them. Germline V lookup: CDR1 SGHRS, CDR2 YFSETQ. CDR3 length: 14 residues. CDR3 bases: TGCGCCAGCGGCCAGGGCAGGGGCACAGATACGCAGTATTTT. Translating gives CASGQGRGTDTQYF.

The V call is TRBV6-1, the J call TRBJ1-3, with no clear D. The CDR3 loop spans 15 amino acids. Germline assignment: CDR1 MNHNS and CDR2 SASEGT. V lost 7 bases to trimming and J lost 0 bases, with 13 bases between them. CDR3 residues: CASNLAGSSGNTIYF. DNA for the CDR3: TGTGCCAGCAATTTGGCGGGGAGCTCTGGAAACACCATATATTTT.

The J gene is TRBJ2-1, the V gene TRBV6-5, with 7 bases matching TRBD1. The CDR3 is 14 amino acids. CDR1 MNHEY and CDR2 SVGAGI come from the germline V gene. V shed 5 bases and J 5 bases; nucleotides not matched to a gene: 6. In DNA form, the CDR3 reads TGTGCCAGCAGTCGACAGGGTTTTCACAATGAGCAGTTCTTC. This gives the protein CASSRQGFHNEQFF.

The chain recombines TRBV28 with TRBJ1-6; D is possibly TRBD1 (6 bases). Germline CDR1 reads MDHEN; CDR2 reads SYDVKM. Trimming shortened V by 2 bases and J by 7 bases, and 12 bases separated the two germline ends. This CDR3 is 15 amino acids long. DNA for the CDR3: TGTGCCAGCAGTTTACGCCTCAGGGGCAATTCACCCCTCCACTTT. It codes for CASSLRLRGNSPLHF. Filled out from reference TRBV28 and TRBJ1-6, the complete variable domain reads DVKVTQSSRYLVKRTGEKVFLECVQDMDHENMFWYRQDPGLGLRLIYFSYDVKMKEKGDIPEGYSVSREKKERFSLILESASTNQTSMYLCASSLRLRGNSPLHFGNGTRLTVT.

This clone has just one count. CDR3 DNA: TGTGCCAGTGAAACTACGCAGGGGCTCGGGCAGCCCCAGCATTTT. The encoded protein is CASETTQGLGQPQHF. The chain couples TRBV19 to TRBJ1-5, with D possibly TRBD1 on 6 matching bases. V shed 8 bases and J shed 7 bases, with 21 bases lying between them. Per germline, CDR1 LNHDA and CDR2 SQIVND (reference sequence). The CDR3 sequence is 15 residues long.

The chain links TRBV7-9 to TRBJ1-1; TRBD1 matches 8 bases. Germline V gene lookup returns CDR1 SEHNR and CDR2 FQNEAQ (reference sequence). The junction had 6 bases not matched to a gene; V was cut back by 5 bases and J by 10 bases. The CDR3 covers 12 residues. CDR3 sequence (DNA): TGTGCCAGCAGCGAGGACAGGGCGACAGCTTTCTTT. It translates to CASSEDRATAFF.